This passage covers 13 T cell receptor beta chains from one sample sequenced in a study of shared clonotypes between healthy human individuals. CD45RO-negative, CCR7-positively selected cells formed the naive CD8 fraction, excluding terminally differentiated effector memory CD45RA+ cells. Repertoires were generated with immunoSEQ multiplex PCR, while TCRdb's copy carries only in-frame clones and drops some. Of under 850,000 clones in the sample, about 92% were seen once. Source material: naive CD8+ T cells sorted from blood. The receptor set was obtained from a man aged 30-40 years in good health.

J is TRBJ2-4 and V is TRBV5-1; TRBD1 aligns across 10 bases. Germline CDR1 reads SGHRS; CDR2 reads YFSETQ. J gave up 8 bases and V 5 bases, and 4 bases lay outside the gene matches. The CDR3 is 13 amino acids. The CDR3 here is CASRTGGMDIQYF. In nucleotides, the CDR3 is TGCGCCAGCAGGACAGGGGGCATGGACATTCAGTACTTC.

Note on this clone: Other DNA sequences in this specimen translate into the identical CDR3. The chain links TRBV19 to TRBJ2-7; 8 positions match TRBD2. Trimming took 5 bases from V and 2 from J; bases not matched to a gene: 2. This CDR3 is 13 amino acids long. Germline lookup yields CDR1 LNHDA and CDR2 SQIVND (reference sequence). Here the CDR3 reads CASSSGGAYEQYF. CDR3 in DNA: TGTGCCAGTAGTTCCGGGGGGGCCTACGAGCAGTACTTC.

The CDR3 nucleotides are TGTGCCAGCAGTGAATGGAACGGCCAGATGTATGGCTACACCTTC. Translating gives CASSEWNGQMYGYTF. The chain recombines TRBV6-1 with TRBJ1-2; no firm D call. Per the germline V gene, CDR1 is MNHNS and CDR2 is SASEGT. There are 15 residues in the CDR3. V lost 2 bases to trimming and J lost 5 bases, with 15 bases between them.

J is TRBJ1-1 and V is TRBV6-5; unclear D gene. CDR1 is MNHEY, CDR2 SVGAGI, per germline. CDR3 length equals 13 residues. V lost 2 bases and J 8 bases, leaving 12 bases between the germline ends. CDR3 nucleotides: TGTGCCAGCAGTTACGCGCCGGGAACCGAAGCTTTCTTT. Amino acid sequence: CASSYAPGTEAFF.

The rearrangement links TRBV5-6 to TRBJ2-5; D possibly corresponds to TRBD1 (5 bases). Germline loops: CDR1 SGHDT, CDR2 YYEEEE. V lost 0 bases to trimming and J lost 4 bases, with 10 bases between them. This CDR3 has 14 amino acids. The chain's CDR3 is CASSLAGSGETQYF. The CDR3 DNA follows: TGTGCCAGCAGCTTGGCAGGGTCGGGAGAGACCCAGTACTTC.

The chain couples TRBV28 to TRBJ2-7; TRBD2 matches 7 bases. The CDR3 is 14 amino acids. Losses at the gene ends were 6 bases for V and 5 bases for J; bases not matched to a gene: 10. Germline V lookup: CDR1 MDHEN, CDR2 SYDVKM. The CDR3 coding sequence is TGTGCCAGCAGCCTGGGGGGGGATCGGGACGAGCAGTACTTC. It yields the protein CASSLGGDRDEQYF.

The chain has TRBV4-1 and TRBJ1-1; no clear D gene. The CDR3 runs 15 residues. Between the trimmed V and J ends, which lost 1 base and 11 bases, there was a span of 20 bases. In germline, CDR1 is MGHRA, CDR2 YSYEKL. CDR3 DNA sequence: TGCGCCAGCAGCCAAGGATTGAGTGTTTTTTTGGCTGCTTTCTTT. Translation: CASSQGLSVFLAAFF.

V gene TRBV27 combines with J gene TRBJ1-3; D unclear. V shed 6 bases and J shed 4 bases, with 4 bases lying between them. The CDR3 spans 11 residues. CDR1 is MNHEY and CDR2 is SMNVEV in the germline V gene (reference sequence). The chain's CDR3 is CASRGGNTIYF. DNA for the CDR3: TGTGCCAGCAGGGGAGGAAACACCATATATTTT.

The chain recombines TRBV28 with TRBJ2-7; TRBD1 aligns across 7 bases. The germline V gene has CDR1 MDHEN and CDR2 SYDVKM. The CDR3 consists of 15 residues. The V segment lost 5 bases and the J segment 7 bases; nucleotides outside the gene matches: 14. CDR3 in DNA: TGTGCCAGCAGTGACGCTTTGGACAGGCTGGGGGAGCAGTACTTC. Amino acids: CASSDALDRLGEQYF. Supplemented by reference TRBV28 and TRBJ2-7, the full variable domain reads DVKVTQSSRYLVKRTGEKVFLECVQDMDHENMFWYRQDPGLGLRLIYFSYDVKMKEKGDIPEGYSVSREKKERFSLILESASTNQTSMYLCASSDALDRLGEQYFGPGTRLTVT.

V is TRBV5-6 and J is TRBJ2-2; possible D gene TRBD1, 5 bases. The CDR3 runs 12 residues. CDR1 SGHDT and CDR2 YYEEEE come from the germline V gene. Trimming removed 3 bases from V and 6 bases from J, with 6 bases in between. The CDR3: CASSSRAGELFF. The CDR3, as DNA: TGTGCCAGCAGCTCCAGGGCCGGGGAGCTGTTTTTT.

The rearrangement uses TRBV11-3 and TRBJ2-2; TRBD1 agrees at 8 bases. Germline CDR1 SGHNT, CDR2 YENEEA. Trimming cost V 5 bases and J 5 bases; bases outside gene matches: 10. This CDR3 comprises 16 residues. This CDR3 reads CASSPWTGPGTGELFF. The CDR3 nucleotides read TGTGCCAGCAGCCCGTGGACAGGGCCGGGGACCGGGGAGCTGTTTTTT.

The count of this clone is one. This chain links TRBV27 with TRBJ2-7, with D uncertain. Trimming took 1 base from V and 3 from J, leaving 28 bases between them. The germline gives CDR1 MNHEY, CDR2 SMNVEV (reference sequence). CDR3 length: 20 amino acids. In DNA form, the CDR3 reads TGTGCCAGCAGTTTATATCCTGGAACCCCCAGGTACGGAACCCGCTACGAGCAGTACTTC. It yields the protein CASSLYPGTPRYGTRYEQYF.

This chain connects TRBV4-1 to TRBJ2-7, with TRBD1 identical over 10 bases. The ends lost 6 bases at V and 6 bases at J; junction bases unmatched: 5. This CDR3 has 13 amino acids. Germline CDR1 MGHRA, CDR2 YSYEKL. CDR3 amino acids: CASRQGQGFEQYF. For the CDR3, the DNA is TGCGCCAGCAGGCAGGGACAGGGGTTCGAGCAGTACTTC.